This T cell receptor (beta chain) was recorded in a study of early T cells in non-severe SARS-CoV-2 infection. On the study more broadly: Sequencing used unsorted whole-blood bulk RNA, so chains lack pairing.

Trimming left V 0 bases short and J 0 bases short, with 10 bases between. The germline V gene encodes CDR1 SGHRS and CDR2 YFSETQ. The CDR3 loop spans 16 amino acids. The library protocol tagged individual cDNA molecules with unique molecular identifiers. From the 5' RACE reads, TCRdb called clonotypes with MiXCR, one entry per CDR3 protein. The profile shows tens of thousands of distinct CDR3 sequences, 12% of them singletons. Study-level findings and limits: Using VDJdb, the matching emphasized anti-spike CD8 responses while missing private and CD4 specificities.

Regarding this clonotype: The target antigen is unknown.

The sample comprised whole blood. This chain links TRBV5-1 with TRBJ1-5, with TRBD1 as a possible D gene (6 bases). This receptor was identified in an adult who was a healthcare worker with PCR-confirmed SARS-CoV-2 infection or an uninfected control (not recorded which). The CDR3 DNA sequence: TGCGCCAGCAGCTTGGGGGGGCCCGGTAGCAATCAGCCCCAGCATTTT. Encoded protein: CASSLGGPGSNQPQHF.